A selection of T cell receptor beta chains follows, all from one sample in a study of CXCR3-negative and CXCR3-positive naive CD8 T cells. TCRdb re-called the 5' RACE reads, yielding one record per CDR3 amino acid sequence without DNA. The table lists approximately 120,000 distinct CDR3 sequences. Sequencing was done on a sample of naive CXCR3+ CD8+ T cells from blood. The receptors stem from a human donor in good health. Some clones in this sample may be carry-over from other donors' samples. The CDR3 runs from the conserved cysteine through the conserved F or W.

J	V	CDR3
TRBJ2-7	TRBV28	CASSLFDGTGGASYEQYF
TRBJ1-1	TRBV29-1	CSVEVGDRKEAFF
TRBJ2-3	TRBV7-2	CASSLDWSPRLVDTQYF
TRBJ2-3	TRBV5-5	CASSPTRTTDTQYF
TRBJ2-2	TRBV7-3	CASSFQGTGELFF
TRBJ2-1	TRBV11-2	CASSPWTGGDEQFF
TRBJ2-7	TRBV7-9	CATLRGYEQYF
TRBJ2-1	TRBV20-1	CSARSDRPYNEQFF
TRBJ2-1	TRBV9	CASSVAGGGRNYNEQFF
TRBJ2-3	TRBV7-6	CASSLDPDTQYF
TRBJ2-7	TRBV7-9	CASSRTYGTGLYEQYF
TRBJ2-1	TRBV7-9	CASSVDEWSRWPSNEQFF
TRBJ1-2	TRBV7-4	CASSLLLFHKSIGYTF
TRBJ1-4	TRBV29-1	CSVNIDATNEKLFF
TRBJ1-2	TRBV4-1	CASSQDADSPSYGYTF
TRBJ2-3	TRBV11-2	CASSSPGQENTDTQYF
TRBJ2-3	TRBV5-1	CASIGGQEFSYTQYF
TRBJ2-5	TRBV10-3	CAISGGQQETQYF
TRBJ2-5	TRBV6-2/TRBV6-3	CASSYEGQETQYF
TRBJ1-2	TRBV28	CASGLTRDYGYTF
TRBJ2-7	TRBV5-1	CASSEGLAGTYEQYF
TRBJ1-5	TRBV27	CASSLAGINQPQHF
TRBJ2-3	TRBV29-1	CSTNPTARPTDTQYF
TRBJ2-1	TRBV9	CASSPSSGTADNEQFF
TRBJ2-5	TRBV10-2	CASSEWAGVWQETQYF
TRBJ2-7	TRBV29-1	CSVIHRDRGSYEQYF
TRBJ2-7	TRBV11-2	CASSPYGTGNAYEQYF
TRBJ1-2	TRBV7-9	CASSLPSILNYGYTF
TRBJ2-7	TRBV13	CASSLPGEGYEQYF
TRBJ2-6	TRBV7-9	CASSTDPYSGANVLTF
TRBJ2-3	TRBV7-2	CASSSLGITDTQYF
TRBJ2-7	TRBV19	CASRIGGQYYEQYF
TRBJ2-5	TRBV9	CASSSGPAVQETQYF
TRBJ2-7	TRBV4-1	CASSHAGTATAEQYF
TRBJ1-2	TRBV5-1	CASSTGPQPANYGYTF
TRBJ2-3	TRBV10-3	CAISEGTSGTPDPDTQYF
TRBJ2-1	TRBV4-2	CASSLDRNNEQFF
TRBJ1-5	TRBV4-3	CASSQGVGVYQPQHF
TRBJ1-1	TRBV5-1	CASSPGTGLTEAFF
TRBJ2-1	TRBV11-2	CASSFWYGGRDNEKFF
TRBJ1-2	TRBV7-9	CASSLDRGEYGYTF
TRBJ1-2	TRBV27	CASSLSGGQTDYGYTF
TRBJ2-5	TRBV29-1	CSVEPTGHEETQYF
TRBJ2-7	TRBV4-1	CASSQETSSYEQYF
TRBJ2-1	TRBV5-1	CASSLYGSGVGEQFF
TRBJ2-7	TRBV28	CASSFRGFSSYEQYF
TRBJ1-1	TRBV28	CASSLDRRNTEAFF
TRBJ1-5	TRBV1	CTSSQDREPQHF
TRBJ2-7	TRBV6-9	CASSLSPGDYEQYF
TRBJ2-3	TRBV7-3	CASSSLAGGRDTQYF
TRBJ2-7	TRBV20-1	CSAPLLGREPVYEQYF
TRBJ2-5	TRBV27	CASSLSIPGETQYF
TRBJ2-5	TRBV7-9	CASSPSSGQETQYF
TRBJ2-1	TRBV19	CASLERGAGVWNEQFF
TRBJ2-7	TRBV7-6	CASSPSGMGVEQYF